This TCR beta chain emerged from a study of beta chain features in type 1 diabetes. On the study more broadly: The patients were much like the healthy donors in age, gender and cell yields.

Every bit of the isolated RNA underwent reverse transcription, so sequencing read expressed TCRB transcripts. Method: immunoSEQ multiplex PCR; TCRdb's copy keeps in-frame clones and lacks some. The sample lists hundreds of thousands of clones; approximately 9.9% were seen once. CD45RO/CCR7/CD25/CD127/CD95/CD27 staining was used to isolate CD4+ naive, central memory, regulatory and stem cell-like memory cells by sorting. V shed 3 bases and J shed 4 bases, with 16 bases lying between them. The length of the CDR3 is 17 residues. Per the germline V gene, CDR1 is MNHEY and CDR2 is SMNVEV (reference sequence).

V gene TRBV27 combines with J gene TRBJ2-6, with a weak D call TRBD1 (6 bases). This clonotype originated in a woman aged 30 to 39 in good health. Sequencing was performed on naive CD4+ T cells from blood. DNA for the CDR3: TGTGCCAGCAGTTTCCTACAGGGCCCTGGGGGGGCCAACGTCCTGACTTTC. This codes for CASSFLQGPGGANVLTF.